The TCR beta chain under discussion was sequenced for a study of T cell responses to AZD1222 COVID-19 vaccine. The CDR3 runs 16 residues. The trim removed 4 bases at V and 4 bases at J, leaving 9 bases unmatched. Germline V CDR1 and CDR2: MNHEY, SVGEGT. Assay: immunoSEQ multiplex PCR; the TCRdb copy retains only in-frame clones and omits some. The sample lists some 120,000 clones; 80% to 90% were seen once. The rearrangement links TRBV6-2 or TRBV6-3 to TRBJ2-3, with 9 bases identical to TRBD2. This receptor was taken from an adult in good health. This specimen was peripheral blood, taken on day 0 of AZD1222 vaccination. CDR3 amino acids: CASSWGAGGKADTQYF. Written as DNA, the CDR3 is TGTGCCAGCAGTTGGGGCGCGGGAGGGAAGGCAGATACGCAGTATTTT.